This TCR beta chain stems from a study of control samples from healthy donors and cancer patients (dated by TCRdb to 2020 to 2021). Concerning this clone: Its specific antigen is unknown. Base qualities are not at hand, and no much larger clone is one base apart.

Receptor amplification or capture employed the immunoSEQ multiplex PCR assay. The immuneACCESS repertoire file appears here via TCRdb, limited to in-frame rearrangements. These files lack a portion of the clones; in checked studies, under half of the deficit traces to unresolved V genes, and the cause of the others is not known. This sample is represented by over 150,000 clones; approximately 94% of them were singletons. Around 6.2% of the sample belongs to the ten largest clones. V sheds 3 bases and J sheds 1 base, leaving 7 bases between their ends. Reading from cysteine to phenylalanine, the CDR3 counts 15 amino acids. CDR3 DNA is the only sequence kept; it has 45 bases, read in frame from the first base. CDR1 and CDR2 are drawn from the germline V gene (reference sequence): LNHDA, SQIVND.

The specimen was blood. The chain couples TRBV19 to TRBJ2-6; a weak D assignment points to TRBD2 (5 bases agree). This TCR came from a man aged 40-50 years in good health. The bases read TGTGCCAGTAGTATTCGGACTTCTGGGGCCAACGTCCTGACTTTC. Translated, it reads CASSIRTSGANVLTF.